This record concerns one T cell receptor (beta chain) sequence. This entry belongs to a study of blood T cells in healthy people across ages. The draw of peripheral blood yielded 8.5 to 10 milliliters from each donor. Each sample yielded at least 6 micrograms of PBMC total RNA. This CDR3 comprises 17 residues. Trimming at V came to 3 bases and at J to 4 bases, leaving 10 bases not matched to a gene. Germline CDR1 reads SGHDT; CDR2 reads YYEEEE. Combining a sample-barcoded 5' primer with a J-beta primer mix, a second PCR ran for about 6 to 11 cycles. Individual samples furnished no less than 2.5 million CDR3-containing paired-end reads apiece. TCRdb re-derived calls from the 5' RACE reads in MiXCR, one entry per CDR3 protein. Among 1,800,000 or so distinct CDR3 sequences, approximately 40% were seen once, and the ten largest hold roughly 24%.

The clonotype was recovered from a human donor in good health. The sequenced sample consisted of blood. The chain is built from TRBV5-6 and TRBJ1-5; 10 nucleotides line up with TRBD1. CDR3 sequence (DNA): TGTGCCAGCAGCTATTACGTGGACAGGGGGGTAAATCAGCCCCAGCATTTT. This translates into CASSYYVDRGVNQPQHF. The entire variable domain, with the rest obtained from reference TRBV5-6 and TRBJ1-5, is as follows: DAGVTQSPTHLIKTRGQQVTLRCSPKSGHDTVSWYQQALGQGPQFIFQYYEEEERQRGNFPDRFSGHQFPNYSSELNVNALLLGDSALYLCASSYYVDRGVNQPQHFGDGTRLSIL.